The rows below give T cell receptor beta chains drawn from one sample of a study of blood T cell repertoires in COVID-19. Profiled with immunoSEQ multiplex PCR; TCRdb holds only in-frame clones, not every one. The profile covers some 250,000 clones, with about 80% appearing a single time and more than 1.5% taken by the ten largest. The sample consisted of peripheral blood. Receptors originate from a man younger than 45 who had recovered from COVID-19. The CDR3 runs from the conserved cysteine through the conserved F or W. The D gene is left open where the match is weak. A row's size may be missing; if present it is once, few, many or a size class.

j_call v_call clone_size d_call cdr3_aa cdr3_nt
TRBJ1-2 TRBV10-3 few NA CAISDPGSPGGYTF TGTGCCATCAGTGACCCAGGTTCCCCGGGGGGCTACACCTTC
TRBJ2-5 TRBV7-7 NA TRBD1 CASSLGTGETQYF TGTGCCAGCAGCTTGGGGACAGGAGAGACCCAGTACTTC
TRBJ1-1 TRBV5-1 NA NA CASNEQLNTEAFF TGCGCCAGCAACGAACAGCTGAACACTGAAGCTTTCTTT
TRBJ2-2 TRBV23-1 once NA CASSQSTEGCLAGELFF TGCGCCAGCAGTCAATCGACGGAGGGGTGTCTAGCCGGGGAGCTGTTTTTT
TRBJ1-3 TRBV13 NA NA CASSLTGPGNTIYF TGTGCCAGCAGCTTAACAGGGCCTGGAAACACCATATATTTT
TRBJ1-6 TRBV28 NA NA CASSLTSPLHF TGTGCCAGCAGTCTAACTTCACCCCTCCACTTT
TRBJ2-1 TRBV7-9 NA TRBD2 CASSPPTRGRGVDNEQFF TGTGCCAGCAGCCCACCGACCCGGGGGCGGGGGGTCGACAATGAGCAGTTCTTC
TRBJ2-5 TRBV21-1 NA NA CASSKGGGTVRQETQYF TGTGCCAGCAGCAAAGGTGGTGGGACAGTTAGACAAGAGACCCAGTACTTC
TRBJ2-1 TRBV9 NA TRBD2 CASSVGGGGYNEQFF TGTGCCAGCAGCGTAGGCGGCGGGGGGTACAATGAGCAGTTCTTC
TRBJ1-6 TRBV5-1 NA NA CASSLTGPRYNSPLHF TGCGCCAGCAGCTTAACAGGGCCCCGCTATAATTCACCCCTCCACTTT
TRBJ2-3 TRBV29-1 NA NA CSVVGGARSDTQYF TGCAGCGTTGTGGGGGGGGCCAGGTCAGATACGCAGTATTTT
TRBJ2-2 TRBV24-1 NA TRBD1 CATSDRTGALTGELFF TGTGCCACCAGTGATCGCACAGGGGCTCTCACCGGGGAGCTGTTTTTT
TRBJ1-1 TRBV27 NA TRBD1 CASSSSTGDTEAFF TGTGCCAGCAGCTCATCGACAGGGGACACTGAAGCTTTCTTT
TRBJ1-4 TRBV28 NA TRBD1 CASSDDRATNEKLFF TGTGCCAGCAGTGACGACAGGGCGACTAATGAAAAACTGTTTTTT
TRBJ2-2 TRBV6-1 NA NA CASSDMDGEGSGELFF TGTGCCAGCAGTGACATGGACGGTGAGGGTTCCGGGGAGCTGTTTTTT
TRBJ2-1 TRBV2 NA TRBD2 CASSRDVAGGYEQFF TGTGCCAGCAGTAGGGATGTAGCGGGAGGCTATGAGCAGTTCTTC
TRBJ1-6 TRBV5-1 many NA CASKGTGYNSPLHF TGCGCCAGCAAAGGGACTGGCTATAATTCACCCCTCCACTTT
TRBJ2-5 TRBV7-8 NA TRBD2 CASSLESSLAGGQTQYF TGTGCCAGCAGCTTAGAATCCTCCTTAGCGGGGGGCCAGACCCAGTACTTC
TRBJ1-2 TRBV7-9 NA NA CASSLANINYGYTF TGTGCCAGCAGCTTAGCGAACATAAACTATGGCTACACCTTC
TRBJ1-2 TRBV5-1 NA NA CASSLHNNYGYTF TGCGCCAGCAGCTTGCACAATAACTATGGCTACACCTTC
TRBJ1-4 TRBV2 NA TRBD1 CASRGQGTPNEKLFF TGTGCCAGCAGGGGACAGGGTACACCTAATGAAAAACTGTTTTTT
TRBJ1-1 TRBV19 NA TRBD1 CASSMIGGKGVAFF TGTGCCAGTAGTATGATAGGGGGCAAGGGAGTCGCTTTCTTT
TRBJ2-7 TRBV4-1 NA TRBD2 CASSQEAARGWEQYF TGCGCCAGCAGCCAAGAAGCCGCGCGGGGGTGGGAGCAGTACTTC
TRBJ1-3 TRBV7-9 NA NA CASSLDRPSGNTIYF TGTGCCAGCAGCTTAGACAGGCCCTCTGGAAACACCATATATTTT
TRBJ1-5 TRBV6-5 NA NA CASSYSKNQPQHF TGTGCCAGCAGTTACTCCAAAAATCAGCCCCAGCATTTT
TRBJ1-5 TRBV7-2 NA NA CASSTDTSGNQPQHF TGTGCCAGCAGTACCGACACGTCTGGCAATCAGCCCCAGCATTTT
TRBJ1-4 TRBV3-1/TRBV3-2 few TRBD1 CASSQIQGREKLFF TGTGCCAGCAGCCAAATACAGGGGCGCGAAAAACTGTTTTTT
TRBJ2-3 TRBV20-1 NA NA CSASRFGTDTQYF TGCAGTGCTAGTCGATTCGGGACAGATACGCAGTATTTT
TRBJ1-1 TRBV20-1 NA NA CSARQGLQAFF TGCAGTGCTAGACAGGGGCTCCAAGCTTTCTTT